This T cell receptor beta chain was observed in a study of cytomegalovirus exposure and HLA in healthy donors. The study, taken as a whole, reports: Several top significant clusters appeared, in a later analysis, to be linked to common viral pathogens. It was reportedly the case that the classifier diagnosed cytomegalovirus status with high specificity and sensitivity.

PCR used 60 Vbeta primers and 13 Jbeta primers. TCRdb keeps only in-frame clones here, not all; method: immunoSEQ multiplex PCR. The data contain under 150,000 clones, roughly 63% of them singletons. This CDR3 is built from 15 residues. Trimming left V 2 bases short and J 6 bases short, with 16 bases between. From germline, CDR1 is MNHEY and CDR2 SVGAGI. Notes on this clone: Its specificity is unknown.

Source material: PBMCs. This receptor was obtained from a young man in good health and CMV-seropositive. V usage is TRBV6-5 and J usage is TRBJ1-2; D perhaps matches TRBD1 (6 bases). Here the CDR3 reads CASSYHRESEDGYTF. DNA of the CDR3: TGTGCCAGCAGTTACCACAGGGAGAGCGAGGATGGCTACACCTTC.